This is a list of T cell receptor beta chains from one sample in a study of T cells in Graves' hyperthyroidism and ophthalmopathy. TCRdb recomputed calls from the multiplex PCR reads with MiXCR, one row per CDR3 protein. This sample yields roughly 500,000 distinct CDR3 sequences, of which over 35% are seen a single time; 44% belongs to the top ten. The specimen was peripheral blood or thyroid tissue (not recorded which). The receptor source for this set is an adult woman with Graves' disease, either hyperthyroidism or ophthalmopathy (not recorded which). Each CDR3 is given with its conserved first and last residue. Each record gives: J gene, V gene, CDR3 length, CDR3 protein.

TRBJ1-1 | TRBV20-1 | 13 | CSARRQMNTEAFF
TRBJ1-4 | TRBV30 | 13 | CAWSVPASEKLFF
TRBJ1-4 | TRBV7-9 | 14 | CASSLSGQYGKLFF
TRBJ2-2 | TRBV19 | 14 | CASTTGDRLGELFF
TRBJ1-4 | TRBV20-1 | 11 | CSASSDEKLFF
TRBJ2-7 | TRBV29-1 | 13 | CSVRRDRVHEQYF
TRBJ1-5 | TRBV7-8 | 15 | CASSPAYGSNQPQHF
TRBJ1-3 | TRBV19 | 15 | CASSISASSGNTIYF
TRBJ2-2 | TRBV7-9 | 14 | CASSSGLRPGELFF
TRBJ1-2 | TRBV7-2 | 15 | CASSQGGADQYGYTF
TRBJ1-3 | TRBV20-1 | 8 | CSARKGHF
TRBJ1-4 | TRBV2 | 14 | CASSVRQKNEKLFF
TRBJ1-2 | TRBV20-1 | 11 | CSAGGDFGYTF
TRBJ2-5 | TRBV10-3 | 13 | CAISRDTEETQYF
TRBJ2-7 | TRBV9 | 15 | CASSVGGTSGVQQYF
TRBJ1-2 | TRBV20-1 | 13 | CSAIGQVHDGYTF
TRBJ2-2 | TRBV4-2 | 15 | CASSQETTDTGELFF
TRBJ2-7 | TRBV29-1 | 13 | CSASPTGSGGQYF
TRBJ2-3 | TRBV20-1 | 20 | CSARDRGSGINDFSTDTQYF
TRBJ1-1 | TRBV7-8 | 17 | CASSTTTVPTGATEAFF
TRBJ1-6 | TRBV5-1 | 14 | CASSSQGVDSPLHF
TRBJ2-7 | TRBV7-2 | 15 | CASSFLAGYSYEQYF
TRBJ1-2 | TRBV7-9 | 14 | CASSRTDRNYGYTF
TRBJ1-2 | TRBV2 | 14 | CASTERTAYYGYTF
TRBJ1-6 | TRBV12-3/TRBV12-4 | 12 | CASSPRDSPLHF
TRBJ1-4 | TRBV10-3 | 16 | CAISEPEGSTNEKLFF
TRBJ2-2 | TRBV6-2/TRBV6-3 | 16 | CASSYSPGQNTGELFF